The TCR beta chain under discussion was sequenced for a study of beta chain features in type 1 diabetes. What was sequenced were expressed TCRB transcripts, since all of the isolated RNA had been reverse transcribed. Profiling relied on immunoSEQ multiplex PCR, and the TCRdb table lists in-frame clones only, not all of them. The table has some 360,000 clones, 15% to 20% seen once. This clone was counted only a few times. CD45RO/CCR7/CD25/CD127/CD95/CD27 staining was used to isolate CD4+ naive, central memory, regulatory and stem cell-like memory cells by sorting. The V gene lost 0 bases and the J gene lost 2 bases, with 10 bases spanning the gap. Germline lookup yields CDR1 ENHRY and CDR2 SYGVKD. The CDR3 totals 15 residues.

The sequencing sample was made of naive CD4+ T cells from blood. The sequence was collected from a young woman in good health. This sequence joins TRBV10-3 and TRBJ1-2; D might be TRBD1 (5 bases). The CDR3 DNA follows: TGTGCCATCAGTGAGTCAACGGGGGGGAACTATGGCTACACCTTC. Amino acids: CAISESTGGNYGYTF.